This passage covers 30 T cell receptor beta chains from one sample sequenced in a study of neurological immune-mediated disorders. A single record per CDR3 protein comes from TCRdb applying MiXCR to the 5' RACE reads. The data show 15,000 to 25,000 distinct CDR3 sequences, with 6.5% to 9% seen just once and less than 20% held by the top ten. Sequenced input: CD8+ T cells from blood. Receptors were obtained from a woman aged 30 to 39 with HTLV-1-associated myelopathy (HAM/TSP).

This clonotype was detected many times. The chain couples TRBV5-1 to TRBJ2-7; 7 positions agree with TRBD1. CDR1 SGHRS and CDR2 YFSETQ come from the germline V gene. There are 17 residues in the CDR3. The trim removed 4 bases at V and 2 bases at J, leaving 15 bases unmatched. The CDR3 nucleotides read TGCGCCAGCAGCCCGATGACAGGGCGGTCTTTGGCCTACGAGCAGTACTTC. Translation: CASSPMTGRSLAYEQYF.

This clonotype came up many times. CDR3 sequence (DNA): TGCAGTGCTAGTCCCGGTGGCGAGCAGTACTTC. Translation: CSASPGGEQYF. This chain joins TRBV20-1 and TRBJ2-7; D is unclear. With 3 bases removed from V and 6 bases from J, the gap between germline ends came to 9 bases. Germline V gene sequence: CDR1 DFQATT, CDR2 SNEGSKA (reference sequence). The CDR3 has 11 amino acids.

At least ten counts were recorded for this clonotype. The chain employs TRBV6-1 and TRBJ2-2; TRBD1 matches at 11 bases. The length of the CDR3 is 14 residues. Germline CDR1 and CDR2: MNHNS and SASEGT. V lost 10 bases and J lost 3; bases outside the gene matches: 4. The CDR3: CATGGQGDTGELFF. The CDR3 DNA reads as TGTGCCACTGGGGGACAGGGGGACACCGGGGAGCTGTTTTTT.

This clonotype has a count of ten or more. This chain uses TRBV5-1 with TRBJ2-1, with D possibly TRBD2 on 5 matching bases. The CDR3 spans 14 residues. Germline CDR1 SGHRS, CDR2 YFSETQ. Trimming removed 5 bases at V and 2 bases at J, with 11 bases between. The chain's CDR3 is CASSSSGTYNEQFF. CDR3 DNA sequence: TGCGCCAGCAGTTCATCCGGGACCTACAATGAGCAGTTCTTC.

This clonotype is classed as medium-sized. This chain links TRBV20-1 with TRBJ1-1; TRBD1 might be the D (5 bases). V was cut by 8 bases and J by 0 bases, with 13 bases left in between. The CDR3 runs to 13 residues. Looked up from germline, CDR1 is DFQATT and CDR2 is SNEGSKA (reference sequence). The CDR3 region has the DNA TGCAGTCCAGACCCAGGGATGAACACTGAAGCTTTCTTT. It is translated as CSPDPGMNTEAFF.

This clonotype came up many times. This chain uses TRBV19 with TRBJ2-2; D is perhaps TRBD1 (6 bases). In germline, CDR1 is LNHDA, CDR2 SQIVND (reference sequence). With 1 base removed from V and 1 base from J, the gap between germline ends came to 7 bases. The CDR3 runs to 15 residues. This CDR3 reads CASSIAGVNTGELFF. CDR3 DNA: TGTGCCAGTAGTATAGCAGGGGTGAACACCGGGGAGCTGTTTTTT.

This clonotype was counted ten times or more. V and J are TRBV5-5 and TRBJ2-5; D is ambiguous. This CDR3 region has 13 residues. Germline CDR1 reads SGHKS; CDR2 reads YYEKEE (reference sequence). Trimming removed 2 bases from V and 5 bases from J, with 10 bases in between. CDR3 region: CASSFGVEETQYF. The CDR3, as DNA: TGTGCCAGCAGCTTTGGGGTTGAGGAGACCCAGTACTTC.

As concerns this clonotype: Since a much larger clone is just one base distant, this may be a read error. V and J are TRBV6-6 and TRBJ1-1; the match to TRBD1 covers 7 bases. V gave up 10 bases and J gave up 4 bases; unmatched junction bases: 15. This CDR3 region has 15 residues. Germline V gene data show CDR1 as MNHNY and CDR2 as SVGAGI (reference sequence). The CDR3 sequence is CANISIGGAGTEAFF. DNA for the CDR3: TGTGCCAACATTTCTATAGGGGGCGCGGGCACTGAAGCTTTCTTT.

There are many counts of this clonotype. DNA of the CDR3: TGTGCCAGCAGCGTAGACCTAGATACGCAGTATTTT. Protein sequence: CASSVDLDTQYF. This chain uses TRBV9 with TRBJ2-3; D uncertain. The CDR3 consists of 12 residues. Trimming left V 0 bases short and J 5 bases short, with 4 bases between. Germline CDR1 SGDLS, CDR2 YYNGEE.

Judged by abundance, this clonotype is medium-sized (0.01 to 0.1%). CDR3: CSARWDRGYEQYF. The CDR3 DNA follows: TGCAGTGCTAGGTGGGACAGAGGCTACGAGCAGTACTTC. The chain joins TRBV20-1 to TRBJ2-7; TRBD1 agrees at 7 bases. Germline V gene sequence: CDR1 DFQATT, CDR2 SNEGSKA (reference sequence). V lost 3 bases, J lost 3 bases, and 5 bases stayed unmatched. There are 13 residues in the CDR3.

This clonotype was counted at least ten times. V and J are TRBV5-5 and TRBJ2-7; D unresolved. This CDR3 contains 14 residues. V gave up 1 base and J gave up 0 bases, with 8 bases separating them. The germline V gene encodes CDR1 SGHKS and CDR2 YYEKEE (reference sequence). This chain's CDR3 is CASSLIISSYEQYF. As DNA, the CDR3 is TGTGCCAGCAGCTTGATTATCAGCTCCTACGAGCAGTACTTC.

This clonotype was detected ten times or more. The chain is built from TRBV13 and TRBJ2-6; D remains ambiguous. V lost 0 bases and J 1 base, leaving 10 bases between the germline ends. The CDR3 totals 17 residues. CDR1 PRHDT and CDR2 FYEKMQ come from the germline V gene (reference sequence). DNA for the CDR3: TGTGCCAGCAGCTTAGGCGGCGTGGCTTCTGGGGCCAACGTCCTGACTTTC. Translated, it gives CASSLGGVASGANVLTF.

By share, this clonotype counts as medium-sized (0.01 to 0.1%). This chain joins TRBV20-1 and TRBJ1-4; no reliable D call. V shed 1 base and J shed 6 bases, with 12 bases lying between them. This CDR3 comprises 14 residues. Germline V gene sequence: CDR1 DFQATT, CDR2 SNEGSKA (reference sequence). CDR3 coding DNA: TGCAGTGCTAGAGCGGGCCTAGCCCATGAAAAACTGTTTTTT. Translating it yields CSARAGLAHEKLFF.

This clonotype occurred many times. The chain carries TRBV7-8 and TRBJ1-1; 7 bases line up with TRBD1. From germline, CDR1 is SGHVS and CDR2 FQNEAQ. The V segment lost 3 bases and the J segment 3 bases; nucleotides outside the gene matches: 4. The CDR3 runs to 14 residues. CDR3 in amino acids: CASSFNDRDTEAFF. DNA of the CDR3: TGTGCCAGCAGCTTCAATGACAGGGACACTGAAGCTTTCTTT.

This clonotype was seen at least ten times. This chain connects TRBV20-1 to TRBJ2-7, with D tentatively TRBD2 (6 bases). The CDR3 extends over 13 amino acids. Per the germline V gene, CDR1 is DFQATT and CDR2 is SNEGSKA (reference sequence). V lost 6 bases, J lost 4 bases, and 16 bases lay in between. CDR3: CSAEAGGAYEQYF. Here the CDR3 DNA reads TGCAGTGCAGAGGCGGGCGGGGCGTACGAGCAGTACTTC.

This clonotype was recorded at least ten times. The chain carries TRBV5-5 and TRBJ2-1, with 11 bases fitting TRBD1. V shed 0 bases, J shed 9 bases, and the junction held 17 bases outside the gene matches. CDR3 size: 19 residues. Germline values: CDR1 SGHKS, CDR2 YYEKEE (reference sequence). The CDR3 nucleotides read TGTGCCAGCAGCTTGGACTATAGGACAGGGGGCGTCCGAGCGGGTGAGCAGTTCTTC. The encoded protein is CASSLDYRTGGVRAGEQFF.

This clonotype showed up many times. The chain is built from TRBV2 and TRBJ2-3; D is uncertain. The ends were cut back, 6 bases at V and 0 bases at J, with 16 bases in the middle. This CDR3 has 16 residues. From germline, CDR1 is SNHLY and CDR2 FYNNEI. CDR3 sequence: CASRRTSLSSTDTQYF. The DNA for the CDR3 is TGTGCCAGCAGACGTACCTCGCTTTCTAGCACAGATACGCAGTATTTT.

By sample share, this clonotype is medium-sized. The V and J genes are TRBV6-5 and TRBJ1-5; D gene unclear. The CDR3 has 14 amino acids. From germline, CDR1 is MNHEY and CDR2 SVGAGI. V dropped 5 bases and J dropped 2 bases, with 10 bases sitting between them. The CDR3 protein is CASSPYSGNQPQHF. The CDR3 DNA follows: TGTGCCAGCAGTCCTTACTCGGGCAATCAGCCCCAGCATTTT.

There are many counts of this clonotype. The genes are TRBV20-1 and TRBJ1-2; perhaps TRBD1 as D (5 bases). Germline values: CDR1 DFQATT, CDR2 SNEGSKA (reference sequence). The CDR3 has 17 amino acids. V lost 0 bases to trimming and J lost 6 bases, with 23 bases between them. The CDR3 loop is CSARDLRAGRARDGYTF. The CDR3 region has the DNA TGCAGTGCTAGAGATCTTCGCGCAGGGAGAGCGAGGGATGGCTACACCTTC.

This clonotype has ten or more counts. This rearrangement joins TRBV20-1 to TRBJ2-3; 16 positions agree with TRBD2. Unmatched junction bases numbered 12, after V lost 5 bases and J lost 1 base. This CDR3 is built from 19 residues. CDR1 is DFQATT and CDR2 is SNEGSKA in the germline V gene (reference sequence). The CDR3 region is CSAPGTSGGALFRTDTQYF. In nucleotides, the CDR3 is TGCAGTGCTCCCGGGACTAGCGGGGGGGCTTTATTCCGCACAGATACGCAGTATTTT.

This clonotype has at least ten counts. The rearrangement links TRBV5-1 to TRBJ1-2; possibly TRBD1 for D (5 bases). The CDR3 sequence is 14 residues long. The V end was cut by 4 bases, the J end by 6 bases, with 16 bases between. The germline V gene encodes CDR1 SGHRS and CDR2 YFSETQ. The chain's CDR3 is CASSPEVGLNGYTF. CDR3 coding DNA: TGCGCCAGCAGCCCCGAAGTGGGGCTCAATGGCTACACCTTC.

About this clonotype: This may be a read error: a much more frequent sequence differs by one nucleotide. The chain has TRBV25-1 and TRBJ2-7, with D possibly being TRBD1 (5 bases). The V end lost 0 bases, the J end lost 5 bases, and 17 bases lay between the germline ends. This CDR3 comprises 16 residues. Germline values: CDR1 MGHDK, CDR2 SYGVNS. The CDR3 sequence: CASSEYSREWGHEQYF. CDR3 sequence (DNA): TGTGCCAGCAGTGAATATTCAAGGGAATGGGGCCACGAGCAGTACTTC.

This clonotype was counted ten times or more. This chain links TRBV3-1 with TRBJ2-1; D is unresolved. This CDR3 is 16 amino acids long. Trimming took off 0 bases at V and 4 bases at J, with 13 bases between the two ends. The germline V gene has CDR1 LGHDT and CDR2 YNNKEL (reference sequence). This CDR3 is CASSQDTAGAYNEQFF. The CDR3 DNA is TGTGCCAGCAGCCAAGATACCGCCGGCGCGTACAATGAGCAGTTCTTC.

This clonotype showed up many times. The chain is built from TRBV7-6 and TRBJ1-1; D is undetermined. Trimming removed 5 bases from V and 1 base from J, with 11 bases in between. Germline CDR1 and CDR2: SGHVS and FNYEAQ. The CDR3 loop spans 14 amino acids. CDR3 residues: CASSPRYGNTEAFF. DNA for the CDR3: TGTGCCAGCAGCCCCCGCTACGGGAACACTGAAGCTTTCTTT.

The table lists this clonotype with many counts. The chain recombines TRBV7-2 with TRBJ1-2; the D gene is possibly TRBD1 (5 bases). This CDR3 has 15 residues. The germline V and J ends were trimmed by 0 bases and 7 bases, with 15 bases remaining between them. Germline loops: CDR1 SGHTA, CDR2 FQGNSA. CDR3 loop: CASSLALGPLSGYTF. The CDR3 DNA follows: TGTGCCAGCAGCTTAGCGCTGGGGCCCCTGAGTGGCTACACCTTC.

This clonotype was detected many times. The chain has TRBV9 and TRBJ2-3; D is possibly TRBD1 or TRBD2 (6 bases each). Trimming removed 4 bases at V and 2 bases at J, with 14 bases between. The CDR3 contains 15 residues. The germline CDR1 and CDR2 sequences are SGDLS and YYNGEE. CDR3 amino acids: CASSHNRDFTDTQYF. CDR3 nucleotide sequence: TGTGCCAGCAGCCACAACAGGGACTTCACAGATACGCAGTATTTT.

This clonotype was detected ten times or more. The V and J genes are TRBV12-3 or TRBV12-4 and TRBJ2-1; TRBD2 aligns across 9 bases. Trimming took 8 bases from V and 9 from J; bases not matched to a gene: 5. The length of the CDR3 is 12 residues. The CDR3 DNA reads TGTGCCAGCTGGCGGGGGGGAAGTGAGCAGTTCTTC. It specifies CASWRGGSEQFF.

This clonotype was counted many times. This sequence joins TRBV5-1 and TRBJ2-1; 8 nucleotides line up with TRBD2. Germline CDR1 and CDR2: SGHRS and YFSETQ. The CDR3 has 15 amino acids. With V trimmed by 6 bases and J by 7 bases, 12 bases remained unmatched. CDR3 DNA: TGCGCCAGCACCCTCGACAGCGGGGGAGGGAATGAGCAGTTCTTC. Its protein is CASTLDSGGGNEQFF.

This clonotype has a count of ten or more. This rearrangement joins TRBV14 to TRBJ1-1; D unresolved. The CDR3 extends over 13 amino acids. Trimming removed 0 bases at V and 9 bases at J, with 11 bases between. CDR1 and CDR2 (germline): SGHDN, FVKESK. The CDR3 DNA sequence: TGTGCCAGCAGCCAAGAAATTTTGGCGAAAGCTTTCTTT. Protein product: CASSQEILAKAFF.

This clonotype was found many times. V is TRBV5-1 and J is TRBJ2-3; TRBD1 matches 10 bases. J gave up 0 bases and V 3 bases, and 7 bases lay outside the gene matches. Germline-derived CDR1 and CDR2 are SGHRS and YFSETQ. This CDR3 is 17 amino acids long. The CDR3 coding sequence is TGCGCCAGCAGCTCGCGGACAGGGGGATATAGCACAGATACGCAGTATTTT. Protein sequence: CASSSRTGGYSTDTQYF. Combining the CDR3 with reference TRBV5-1 and TRBJ2-3 gives the whole variable domain KAGVTQTPRYLIKTRGQQVTLSCSPISGHRSVSWYQQTPGQGLQFLFEYFSETQRNKGNFPGRFSGRQFSNSRSEMNVSTLELGDSALYLCASSSRTGGYSTDTQYFGPGTRLTVL.